The clone carrying this T cell receptor (beta chain) was detected a few times. This specimen belongs to a study of blood T cell repertoires in COVID-19. The participants were between about 18 and 100 years old and came from some 23 US areas. Cohort assignment relied on participant-reported clinical history. Recovered status applied to Cohort 3 donors who had two consecutive negative PCRs. It also applied to those with clearance or with symptom resolution. Sequencing was performed with immunoSEQ multiplex PCR; in TCRdb, only in-frame clones are kept and a portion is missing. The sample includes 150,000 or so clones, roughly 80% of them seen just once. The V end was cut by 5 bases, the J end by 0 bases, with 13 bases between. Germline CDR1 reads SNHLY; CDR2 reads FYNNEI. The CDR3 extends over 15 amino acids.

Source material: PBMCs or T cells enriched from blood (not recorded which). V usage is TRBV2 and J usage is TRBJ1-1, with D tentatively TRBD1 (5 bases). The receptor was derived from a woman in her fifties or sixties who had recovered from COVID-19. The CDR3 sequence: CASSQQVQLNTEAFF. In nucleotides, the CDR3 is TGTGCCAGCAGTCAACAGGTCCAGTTGAACACTGAAGCTTTCTTT.